Listed below are T cell receptor beta chains from one sample, sequenced in a study of T cell repertoires in cytomegalovirus infection. TCRdb called the reads again in MiXCR, with one record for every CDR3 protein. This table has 200,000 to 300,000 distinct CDR3 sequences, around an eighth appearing once. Sequencing used PBMCs. The receptors come from a human donor in good health (CMV status not recorded). Some clones in this sample may be carry-over from other donors' samples. CDR3s include the opening cysteine and the closing phenylalanine or tryptophan. A D gene is named only where the DNA matches it firmly. Only some rows state a clone size, as once, few, many or a class for expanded clones.

D gene: -; V gene: TRBV6-2/TRBV6-3; clone size: many; J gene: TRBJ2-1; CDR3 DNA: TGTGCCAGCCTTAGTCTTTTAGCCTACAATGAGCAGTTCTTC; CDR3 protein: CASLSLLAYNEQFF
D gene: -; V gene: TRBV19; clone size: few; J gene: TRBJ1-5; CDR3 DNA: TGTGCCAGCTTGGGGCAGGGTAATCAGCCCCAGCATTTT; CDR3 protein: CASLGQGNQPQHF
D gene: -; V gene: TRBV7-2; clone size: many; J gene: TRBJ1-3; CDR3 DNA: TGTGCCAGCAGCTTAGGGACGTCCTCTGGAAACACCATATATTTT; CDR3 protein: CASSLGTSSGNTIYF
D gene: TRBD2; V gene: TRBV20-1; clone size: few; J gene: TRBJ2-1; CDR3 DNA: TGCAGTGCTAGCGTAGCGGGGGGGGGGTCCTACAATGAGCAGTTCTTC; CDR3 protein: CSASVAGGGSYNEQFF
D gene: -; V gene: TRBV5-1; clone size: -; J gene: TRBJ1-5; CDR3 DNA: TGCGCCAGCAGCTTGGCCAACGGCAGGACTAGCAATCAGCCCCAGCATTTT; CDR3 protein: CASSLANGRTSNQPQHF
D gene: -; V gene: TRBV12-3/TRBV12-4; clone size: many; J gene: TRBJ1-1; CDR3 DNA: TGTGCCAGCAGTCCCCGGGCAGGGGTTGACACTGAAGCTTTCTTT; CDR3 protein: CASSPRAGVDTEAFF
D gene: -; V gene: TRBV7-2; clone size: many; J gene: TRBJ1-5; CDR3 DNA: TGTGCCAGCAGCCGAATGCGAGGGACATCCTACAATCAGCCCCAGCATTTT; CDR3 protein: CASSRMRGTSYNQPQHF
D gene: -; V gene: TRBV7-3; clone size: many; J gene: TRBJ2-6; CDR3 DNA: TGTGCCAGCAGCACCCCACCGGGGGCCTCTGGGGCCAACGTCCTGACTTTC; CDR3 protein: CASSTPPGASGANVLTF
D gene: -; V gene: TRBV5-1; clone size: many; J gene: TRBJ2-3; CDR3 DNA: TGCGCCAGCAGCTTGCCGGCGGGCCGCACAGATACGCAGTATTTT; CDR3 protein: CASSLPAGRTDTQYF
D gene: TRBD2; V gene: TRBV7-3; clone size: many; J gene: TRBJ2-5; CDR3 DNA: TGTGCCAGCAGCTTGGGACTAGCGGGGTCCCTTCAAGAGACCCAGTACTTC; CDR3 protein: CASSLGLAGSLQETQYF
D gene: TRBD2; V gene: TRBV7-2; clone size: many; J gene: TRBJ2-2; CDR3 DNA: TGTGCCAGCAGCTGGGTAGCGGGAGAGGGTACCGGGGAGCTGTTTTTT; CDR3 protein: CASSWVAGEGTGELFF
D gene: -; V gene: TRBV28; clone size: many; J gene: TRBJ2-3; CDR3 DNA: TGTGCCAGCAGTTTTCCGGCAGGGCAGGCCACAGATACGCAGTATTTT; CDR3 protein: CASSFPAGQATDTQYF
D gene: TRBD1; V gene: TRBV5-6; clone size: -; J gene: TRBJ2-7; CDR3 DNA: TGTGCCAGCAGTTACGGGACAGATAACTCCTACGAGCAGTACTTC; CDR3 protein: CASSYGTDNSYEQYF
D gene: TRBD1; V gene: TRBV7-2; clone size: few; J gene: TRBJ2-5; CDR3 DNA: TGTGCCAGCAGCCTACAGGGACAGGCCAGAGGAGAGACCCAGTACTTC; CDR3 protein: CASSLQGQARGETQYF
D gene: -; V gene: TRBV7-2; clone size: many; J gene: TRBJ2-7; CDR3 DNA: TGTGCCAGCAGCTTAGCGGGCCACTCCTACGAGCAGTACTTC; CDR3 protein: CASSLAGHSYEQYF
D gene: TRBD2; V gene: TRBV7-2; clone size: many; J gene: TRBJ2-7; CDR3 DNA: TGTGCCAGCAGCGTCACTAGCGGGGCCTACGAGCAGTACTTC; CDR3 protein: CASSVTSGAYEQYF
D gene: -; V gene: TRBV20-1; clone size: -; J gene: TRBJ2-7; CDR3 DNA: TGCAGTGCTAGTACCCCGAGGCCTCCTAACGAGCAGTACTTC; CDR3 protein: CSASTPRPPNEQYF
D gene: -; V gene: TRBV6-6; clone size: many; J gene: TRBJ2-7; CDR3 DNA: TGTGCCAGCAGTCCCACAGGGAGGAACGAGCAGTACTTC; CDR3 protein: CASSPTGRNEQYF
D gene: TRBD2; V gene: TRBV7-8; clone size: -; J gene: TRBJ2-5; CDR3 DNA: TGTGCCAGCAGCTTAGCCGGGACTAGTAGAGAGACCCAGTACTTC; CDR3 protein: CASSLAGTSRETQYF
D gene: -; V gene: TRBV15; clone size: many; J gene: TRBJ2-7; CDR3 DNA: TGTGCCACCAGCGGCGGCACGTTCGCGTCGGAGCAGTACTTC; CDR3 protein: CATSGGTFASEQYF
D gene: TRBD2; V gene: TRBV20-1; clone size: -; J gene: TRBJ2-1; CDR3 DNA: TGCAGTGCTGGCCTCATAGCGGGATTAAGCCATGAGCAGTTCTTC; CDR3 protein: CSAGLIAGLSHEQFF
D gene: TRBD2; V gene: TRBV18; clone size: few; J gene: TRBJ2-7; CDR3 DNA: TGTGCCAGCTCACCAACCGGGACTAGCAGCTACGAGCAGTACTTC; CDR3 protein: CASSPTGTSSYEQYF
D gene: TRBD2; V gene: TRBV29-1; clone size: -; J gene: TRBJ2-1; CDR3 DNA: TGCAGCGGATTTTTAGCGGGAGAAATTAGAAATGAGCAGTTCTTC; CDR3 protein: CSGFLAGEIRNEQFF
D gene: TRBD1; V gene: TRBV6-2/TRBV6-3; clone size: -; J gene: TRBJ1-5; CDR3 DNA: TGTGCCAGCAGTTACCCCACAGGGGGCCGTCAGCCCCAGCATTTT; CDR3 protein: CASSYPTGGRQPQHF
D gene: TRBD2; V gene: TRBV28; clone size: many; J gene: TRBJ2-3; CDR3 DNA: TGTGCCAGCGAGGGCGGGAGAACAGATACGCAGTATTTT; CDR3 protein: CASEGGRTDTQYF
D gene: TRBD1; V gene: TRBV7-2; clone size: many; J gene: TRBJ1-2; CDR3 DNA: TGTGCCAGCAGCTTAGAAATCGGACAGGGACGTGGCTACACCTTC; CDR3 protein: CASSLEIGQGRGYTF
D gene: TRBD2; V gene: TRBV7-2; clone size: -; J gene: TRBJ2-5; CDR3 DNA: TGTGCCAGCGGCTGGGGGGGGGGGGGGGGGGAGACCCAGTACTTC; CDR3 protein: CASGWGGGGGETQYF
D gene: TRBD1; V gene: TRBV7-2; clone size: few; J gene: TRBJ1-6; CDR3 DNA: TGTGCCAGCAGCCCACGACAGGGAGGAATGTCACCCCTCCACTTT; CDR3 protein: CASSPRQGGMSPLHF
D gene: -; V gene: TRBV7-2; clone size: many; J gene: TRBJ2-7; CDR3 DNA: TGTGCCAGCAGCTTAGCTCTAGGGGGGTCCTACGAGCAGTACTTC; CDR3 protein: CASSLALGGSYEQYF